This T cell receptor beta chain was profiled in a study of T cells in Graves' hyperthyroidism and ophthalmopathy. There are many counts of this clonotype. RNA transcripts were the template for amplifying TCR beta CDR3 regions. The HTBI primer set served for first-round RT-PCR of the TCR CDR3. TCRdb analysed the multiplex PCR reads with MiXCR anew, one entry per CDR3 protein. Of roughly 510,000 distinct CDR3 sequences in the sample, approximately 49% were seen once. The V gene end was trimmed by 6 bases and the J gene end by 14 bases; junction bases not matched to a gene: 5. Germline-derived CDR1 and CDR2 are DFQATT and SNEGSKA (reference sequence). This CDR3 is 11 amino acids long.

The specimen sequenced was peripheral blood or thyroid tissue (not recorded which). The clonotype originates from an adult woman with Graves' disease, either hyperthyroidism or ophthalmopathy (not recorded which). The chain links TRBV20-1 to TRBJ1-6, with TRBD1 identical over 9 bases. Here the CDR3 DNA reads TGCAGTGCGGACAGGGGCTCTTCCCTCCACTTT. It codes for CSADRGSSLHF.